This T cell receptor (beta chain) was sequenced for a study of spatial heterogeneity in lung cancer. Across the study: The donor population consisted of approximately 70 patients with untreated, early-stage non-small cell lung cancer. Follow-up PBMC samples were sequenced when available, at a median of approximately two years after resection.

TCRdb recomputed calls from the 5' RACE reads with MiXCR, one row per CDR3 protein. The sample shows about 120,000 distinct CDR3 sequences, approximately 12% of them seen only once. Time point indicated: blood at routine non-recurrence follow-up after resection. Unsorted samples of tumor, nontumor lung or frozen PBMC had their whole RNA sequenced. The germline V and J ends were trimmed by 2 bases and 1 base, with 12 bases remaining between them. Germline CDR1 reads MDHEN; CDR2 reads SYDVKM. This CDR3 contains 16 residues. The sequenced sample was PBMCs, obtained at follow-up. The chain links TRBV28 to TRBJ2-1, with D perhaps matching TRBD1 or TRBD2 (6 bases each). This clonotype was obtained from a male donor with early-stage non-small cell lung cancer. The CDR3 here is CASSLTGAPSYNEQFF. As DNA, the CDR3 is TGTGCCAGCAGTTTAACGGGGGCACCTTCCTACAATGAGCAGTTCTTC.